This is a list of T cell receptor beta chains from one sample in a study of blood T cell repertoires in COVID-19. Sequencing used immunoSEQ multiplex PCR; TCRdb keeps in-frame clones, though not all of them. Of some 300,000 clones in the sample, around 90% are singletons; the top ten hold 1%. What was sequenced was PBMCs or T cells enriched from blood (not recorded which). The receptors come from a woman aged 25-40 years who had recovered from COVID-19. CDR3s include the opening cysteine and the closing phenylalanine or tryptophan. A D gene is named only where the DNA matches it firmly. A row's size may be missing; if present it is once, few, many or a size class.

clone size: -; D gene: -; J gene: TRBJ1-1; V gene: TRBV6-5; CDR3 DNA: TGTGCCAGCAGTTACTTTCCGGGCGAGGGTGAAGCTTTCTTT; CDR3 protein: CASSYFPGEGEAFF
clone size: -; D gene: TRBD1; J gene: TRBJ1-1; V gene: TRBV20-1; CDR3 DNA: TGCAGTGCTAGTGAGGGGGCCAACAGGGATGACGCTTTCTTT; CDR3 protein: CSASEGANRDDAFF
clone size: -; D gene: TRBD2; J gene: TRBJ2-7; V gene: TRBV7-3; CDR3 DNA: TGTGCCAGCAGCCCTCTAGCGGGAGGGCCGGGGGAGCAGTACTTC; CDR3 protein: CASSPLAGGPGEQYF
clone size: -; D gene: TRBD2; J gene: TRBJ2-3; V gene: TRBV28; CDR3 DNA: TGTGCCAGCAGTTTACCTGGACTAGCGGGAGGGGGCACAGATACGCAGTATTTT; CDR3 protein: CASSLPGLAGGGTDTQYF
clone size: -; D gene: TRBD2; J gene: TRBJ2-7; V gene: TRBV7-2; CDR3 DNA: TGTGCCAGCAGAGTTGCGGGAGGGCCTTACGAGCAGTACTTC; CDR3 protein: CASRVAGGPYEQYF
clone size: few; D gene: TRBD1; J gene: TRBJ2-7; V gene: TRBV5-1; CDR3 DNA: TGCGCCAGCAGCTGGACAGGGGCCTACGAGCAGTACTTC; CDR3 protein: CASSWTGAYEQYF
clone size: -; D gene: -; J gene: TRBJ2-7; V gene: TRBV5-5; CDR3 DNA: TGTGCCAGCAGCTCCTCCGGGACACTCTACGAGCAGTACTTC; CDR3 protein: CASSSSGTLYEQYF
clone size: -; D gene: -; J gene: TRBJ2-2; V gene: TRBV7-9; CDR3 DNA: TGTGCCAGCAGCTTAGGGAGGGCTGGCACCGGGGAGCTGTTTTTT; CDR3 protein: CASSLGRAGTGELFF
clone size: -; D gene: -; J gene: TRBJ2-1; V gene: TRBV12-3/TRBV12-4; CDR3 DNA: TGTGCCAGCAGTTTACTAGCGTCCAATGAGCAGTTCTTC; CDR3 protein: CASSLLASNEQFF
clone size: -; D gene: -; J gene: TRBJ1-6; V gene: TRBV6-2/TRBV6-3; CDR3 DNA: TGTGCCAGCTGCCCCCAGTGGGCCGGTAATTCACCCCTCCACTTT; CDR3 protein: CASCPQWAGNSPLHF
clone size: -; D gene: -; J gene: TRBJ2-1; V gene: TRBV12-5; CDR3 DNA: TGTGCTAGTGGTTTGCTTCTAGCTAACAACTACAATGAGCAGTTCTTC; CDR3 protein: CASGLLLANNYNEQFF
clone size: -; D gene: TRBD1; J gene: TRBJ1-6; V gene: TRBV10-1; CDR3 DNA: TGCGCCAGCAGAAGGGACAGATATTCACCCCTCCACTTT; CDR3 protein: CASRRDRYSPLHF
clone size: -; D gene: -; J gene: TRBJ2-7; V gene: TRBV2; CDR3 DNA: TGTGCCAGCAGCAACTCCAGGGGAGGGGCCTACGAGCAGTACTTC; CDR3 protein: CASSNSRGGAYEQYF
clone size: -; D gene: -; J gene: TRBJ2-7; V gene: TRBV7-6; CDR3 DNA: TGTGCCAGCAGCCTGAGCGCTAGCAGTCGGAACGAGCAGTACTTC; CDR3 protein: CASSLSASSRNEQYF
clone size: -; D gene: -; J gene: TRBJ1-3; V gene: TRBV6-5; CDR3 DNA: TGTGCCAGCGAGAACGGAAACACCATATATTTT; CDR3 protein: CASENGNTIYF
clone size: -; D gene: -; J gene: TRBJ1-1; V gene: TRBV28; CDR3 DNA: TGTGCCAGCATCTATCCCCCGCCCTCGAACACTGAAGCTTTCTTT; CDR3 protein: CASIYPPPSNTEAFF
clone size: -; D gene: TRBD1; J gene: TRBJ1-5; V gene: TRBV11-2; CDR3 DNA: TGTGCCAGCAGCCCGAGTACAGGGGATCAGCCCCAGCATTTT; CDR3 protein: CASSPSTGDQPQHF
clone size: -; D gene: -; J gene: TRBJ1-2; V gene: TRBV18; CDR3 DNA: TGTGCCAGCTCCCCCCCCCAGGGGAGCTATGGCTACACCTTC; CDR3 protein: CASSPPQGSYGYTF
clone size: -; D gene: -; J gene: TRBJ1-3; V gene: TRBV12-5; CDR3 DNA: TGTGCTGCTCGACTGGGAAACACCATATATTTT; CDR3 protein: CAARLGNTIYF
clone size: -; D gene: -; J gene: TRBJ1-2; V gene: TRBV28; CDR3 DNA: TGTGCCAGCACCTGGGTCTACCGGGCTAACTATGGCTACACCTTC; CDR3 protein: CASTWVYRANYGYTF
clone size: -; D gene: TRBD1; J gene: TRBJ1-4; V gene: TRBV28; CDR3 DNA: TGTGCCAGCAGTCCTGGACAGGTCACAACTAATGAAAAACTGTTTTTT; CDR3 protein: CASSPGQVTTNEKLFF
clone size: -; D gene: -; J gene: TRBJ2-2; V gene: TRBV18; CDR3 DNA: TGTGCCAGCTCACCACTGCGACAGAAGAACACCGGGGAGCTGTTTTTT; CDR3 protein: CASSPLRQKNTGELFF
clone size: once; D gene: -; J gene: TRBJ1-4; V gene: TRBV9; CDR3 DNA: TGTGCCAGCAGCGTAGACGGTGACGGGAATGAAAAACTGTTTTTT; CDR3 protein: CASSVDGDGNEKLFF
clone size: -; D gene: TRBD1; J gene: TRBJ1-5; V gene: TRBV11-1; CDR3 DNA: TGTGCCAGCAGCTTAGAGAGACAGGGGAGGCAGCCCCAGCATTTT; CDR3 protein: CASSLERQGRQPQHF
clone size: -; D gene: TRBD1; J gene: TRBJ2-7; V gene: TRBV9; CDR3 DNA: TGTGCCAGCAGCGTAAACGGTCCCAGGGGGAACACCTACGAGCAGTACTTC; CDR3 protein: CASSVNGPRGNTYEQYF
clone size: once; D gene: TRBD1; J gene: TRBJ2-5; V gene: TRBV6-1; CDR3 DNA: TGTGCCAGCAGTGAACAGAGACAGGGTCTTGGGACCCAGTACTTC; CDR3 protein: CASSEQRQGLGTQYF
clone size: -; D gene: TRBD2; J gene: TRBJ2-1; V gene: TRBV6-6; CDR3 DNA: TGTGCCAGCAGTTACCGGGGACTAGCAGTTGATGAGCAGTTCTTC; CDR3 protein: CASSYRGLAVDEQFF
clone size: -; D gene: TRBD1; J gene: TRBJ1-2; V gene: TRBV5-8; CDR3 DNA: TGTGCCAGCAGCTCCCGACACCAGGGGGCGTCGTACTATGGCTACACCTTC; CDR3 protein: CASSSRHQGASYYGYTF
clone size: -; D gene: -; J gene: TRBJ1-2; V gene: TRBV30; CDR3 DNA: TGTGCCTGGAAAGGGGGTACCTATGGCTACACCTTC; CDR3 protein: CAWKGGTYGYTF
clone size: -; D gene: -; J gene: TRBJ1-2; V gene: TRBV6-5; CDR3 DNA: TGTGCCAGCAGTTACCAGGGTGGCTATGGCTACACCTTC; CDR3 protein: CASSYQGGYGYTF
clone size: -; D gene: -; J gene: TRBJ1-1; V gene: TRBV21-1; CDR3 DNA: TGTGCCAGCAGCAAAGGCGAATTT; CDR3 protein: CASSKGEF
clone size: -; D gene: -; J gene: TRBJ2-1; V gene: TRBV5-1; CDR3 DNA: TGCGCCAGCAGACCGCGGCAGGGCAAATACAATGAGCAGTTCTTC; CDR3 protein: CASRPRQGKYNEQFF
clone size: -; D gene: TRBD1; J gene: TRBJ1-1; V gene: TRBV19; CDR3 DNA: TGTGCCAGTAGTAAAGAAGGACAGGTTTATGAAGCTTTCTTT; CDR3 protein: CASSKEGQVYEAFF
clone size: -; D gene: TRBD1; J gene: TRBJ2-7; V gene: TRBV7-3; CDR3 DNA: TGTGCCAGCAGCTTACTTGGGGGAGGGGACAGGGTACTCTCCTACGAGCAGTACTTC; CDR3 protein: CASSLLGGGDRVLSYEQYF
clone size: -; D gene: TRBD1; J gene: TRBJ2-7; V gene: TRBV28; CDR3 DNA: TGTGCCAGCAGCAGTTTGAGGCAGGGGGCGATCCACGAGCAGTACTTC; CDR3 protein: CASSSLRQGAIHEQYF
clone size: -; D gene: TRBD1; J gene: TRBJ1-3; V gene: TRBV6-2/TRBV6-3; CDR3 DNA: TGTGCCAGCAGTCGCGGTGGACGGACAGGAATACGAAACACCATATATTTT; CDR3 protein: CASSRGGRTGIRNTIYF
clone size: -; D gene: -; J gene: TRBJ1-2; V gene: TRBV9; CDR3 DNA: TGTGCCAGCGCCGAGACCGGGGGAGGCTACACCTTC; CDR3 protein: CASAETGGGYTF
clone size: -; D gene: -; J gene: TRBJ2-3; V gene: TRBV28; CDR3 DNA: TGTGCCAGCAGCCTCGGACTGACAGATACGCAGTATTTT; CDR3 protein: CASSLGLTDTQYF
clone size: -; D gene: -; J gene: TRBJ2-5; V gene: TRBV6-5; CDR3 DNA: TGTGCCAGCAGCTTACTACAGGGAAGAGAGACCCAGTACTTC; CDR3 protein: CASSLLQGRETQYF
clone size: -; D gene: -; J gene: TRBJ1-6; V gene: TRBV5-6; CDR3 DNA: TGTGCCAGCAGCGAGGGCAGACTCGTAGCACCCCTCCACTTT; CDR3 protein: CASSEGRLVAPLHF
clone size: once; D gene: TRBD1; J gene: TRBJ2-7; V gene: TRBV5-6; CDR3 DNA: TGTGCCAGCAGCTCGACGACAGGGAGTTACGAGCAGTACTTC; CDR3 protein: CASSSTTGSYEQYF
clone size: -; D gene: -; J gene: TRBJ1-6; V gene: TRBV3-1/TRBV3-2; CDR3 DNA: TGTGCCAGCAGCGGAAGGACTAATAATTCACCCCTCCACTTT; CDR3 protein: CASSGRTNNSPLHF
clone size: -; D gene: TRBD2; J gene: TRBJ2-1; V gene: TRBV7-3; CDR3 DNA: TGTGCCAGCAGCCCCGGACTAGCGGGAGCGGATGAGCAGTTCTTC; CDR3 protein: CASSPGLAGADEQFF
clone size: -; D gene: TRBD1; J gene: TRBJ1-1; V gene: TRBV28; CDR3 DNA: TGTGCCAGCAGCACCCAGGGGGTCGTCGAAGCTTTCTTT; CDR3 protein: CASSTQGVVEAFF
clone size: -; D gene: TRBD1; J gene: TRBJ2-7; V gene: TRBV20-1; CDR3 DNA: TGCAGTGCTAGTCCCCCCGGGGACAGGGAGCAGTACTTC; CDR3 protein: CSASPPGDREQYF
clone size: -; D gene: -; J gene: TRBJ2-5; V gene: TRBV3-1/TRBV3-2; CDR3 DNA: TGTGCCAGCAGCTCCGAGACATTTTACCAAGAGACCCAGTACTTC; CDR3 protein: CASSSETFYQETQYF
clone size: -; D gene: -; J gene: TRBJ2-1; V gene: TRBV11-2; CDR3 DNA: TGTGCCAGCAGCCTGACACCCCAGGGCGGGGATGAGCAGTTCTTC; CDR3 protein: CASSLTPQGGDEQFF
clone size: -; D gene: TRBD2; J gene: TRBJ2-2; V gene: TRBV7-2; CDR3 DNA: TGTGCCAGCAGCCCCCTTTGGGGGACTAGCGGTACCGGGGAGCTGTTTTTT; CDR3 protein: CASSPLWGTSGTGELFF